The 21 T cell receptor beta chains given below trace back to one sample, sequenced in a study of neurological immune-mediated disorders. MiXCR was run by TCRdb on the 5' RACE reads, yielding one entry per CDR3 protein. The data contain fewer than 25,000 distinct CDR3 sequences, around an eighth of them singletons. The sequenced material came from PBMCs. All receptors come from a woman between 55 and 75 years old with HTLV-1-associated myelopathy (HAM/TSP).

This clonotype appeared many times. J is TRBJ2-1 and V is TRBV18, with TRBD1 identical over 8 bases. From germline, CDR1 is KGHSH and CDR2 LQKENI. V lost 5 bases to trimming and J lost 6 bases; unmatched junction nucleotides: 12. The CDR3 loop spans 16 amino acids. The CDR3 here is CASSTGMDRAFNEQFF. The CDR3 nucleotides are TGTGCCAGCTCAACGGGAATGGACAGGGCTTTCAATGAGCAGTTCTTC. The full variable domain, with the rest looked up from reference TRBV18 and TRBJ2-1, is NAGVMQNPRHLVRRRGQEARLRCSPMKGHSHVYWYRQLPEEGLKFMVYLQKENIIDESGMPKERFSAEFPKEGPSILRIQQVVRGDSAAYFCASSTGMDRAFNEQFFGPGTRLTVL.

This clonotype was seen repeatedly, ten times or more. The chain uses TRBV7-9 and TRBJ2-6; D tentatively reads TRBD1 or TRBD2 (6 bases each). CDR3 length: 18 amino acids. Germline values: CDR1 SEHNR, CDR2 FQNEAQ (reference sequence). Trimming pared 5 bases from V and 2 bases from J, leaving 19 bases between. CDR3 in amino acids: CASSVRTPGEAGANVLTF. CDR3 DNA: TGTGCCAGCAGCGTCCGTACCCCAGGGGAGGCTGGGGCCAACGTCCTGACTTTC. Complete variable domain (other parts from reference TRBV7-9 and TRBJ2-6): DTGVSQNPRHKITKRGQNVTFRCDPISEHNRLYWYRQTLGQGPEFLTYFQNEAQLEKSRLLSDRFSAERPKGSFSTLEIQRTEQGDSAMYLCASSVRTPGEAGANVLTFGAGSRLTVL.

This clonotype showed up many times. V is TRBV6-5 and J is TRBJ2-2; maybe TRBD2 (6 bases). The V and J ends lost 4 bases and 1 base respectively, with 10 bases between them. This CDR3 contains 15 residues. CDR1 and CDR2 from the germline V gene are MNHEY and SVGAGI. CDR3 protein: CASSSLGGNTGELFF. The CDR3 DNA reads TGTGCCAGCAGTTCCCTGGGGGGGAACACCGGGGAGCTGTTTTTT.

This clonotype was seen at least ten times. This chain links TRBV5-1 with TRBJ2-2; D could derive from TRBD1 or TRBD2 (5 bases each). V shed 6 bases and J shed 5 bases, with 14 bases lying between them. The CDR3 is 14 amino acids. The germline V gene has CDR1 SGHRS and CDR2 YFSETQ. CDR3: CASTRVSGTGELFF. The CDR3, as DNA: TGCGCCAGCACCAGGGTGTCGGGGACCGGGGAGCTGTTTTTT.

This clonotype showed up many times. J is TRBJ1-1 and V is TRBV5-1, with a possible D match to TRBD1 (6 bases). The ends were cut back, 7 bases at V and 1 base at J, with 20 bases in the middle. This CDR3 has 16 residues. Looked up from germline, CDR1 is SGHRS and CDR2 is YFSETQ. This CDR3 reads CASAIGGAGGNTEAFF. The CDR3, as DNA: TGCGCCAGCGCCATCGGGGGGGCAGGTGGGAACACTGAAGCTTTCTTT.

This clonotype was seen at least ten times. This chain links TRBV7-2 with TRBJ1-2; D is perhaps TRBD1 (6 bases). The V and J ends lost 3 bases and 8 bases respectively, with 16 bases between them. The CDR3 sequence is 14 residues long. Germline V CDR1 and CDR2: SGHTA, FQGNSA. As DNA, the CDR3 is TGTGCCAGCAGCTTGGGGGGCGGCTTGGGCGGCTACACCTTC. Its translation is CASSLGGGLGGYTF.

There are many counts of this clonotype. CDR3 residues: CASSLAGGDNQPQHF. In DNA, the CDR3 is TGTGCCAGCAGCTTAGCGGGGGGGGACAATCAGCCCCAGCATTTT. The chain recombines TRBV7-8 with TRBJ1-5; weak D call: TRBD1 (5 bases). V lost 0 bases, J lost 3 bases, and 9 bases lay in between. The CDR3 contains 15 residues. Germline CDR1 is SGHVS and CDR2 is FQNEAQ.

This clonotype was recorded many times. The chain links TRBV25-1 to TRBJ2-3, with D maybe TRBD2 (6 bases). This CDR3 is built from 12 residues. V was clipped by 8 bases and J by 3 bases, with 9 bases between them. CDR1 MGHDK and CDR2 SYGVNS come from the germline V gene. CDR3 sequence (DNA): TGTGCCAGCTGGGACTTTACAGATACGCAGTATTTT. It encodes CASWDFTDTQYF.

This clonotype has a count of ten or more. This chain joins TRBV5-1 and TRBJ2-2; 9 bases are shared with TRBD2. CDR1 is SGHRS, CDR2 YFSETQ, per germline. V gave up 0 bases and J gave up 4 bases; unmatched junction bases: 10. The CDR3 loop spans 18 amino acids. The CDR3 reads CASSLAFSGSLRTGELFF. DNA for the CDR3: TGCGCCAGCAGCTTGGCCTTTAGCGGGAGTCTTCGCACCGGGGAGCTGTTTTTT.

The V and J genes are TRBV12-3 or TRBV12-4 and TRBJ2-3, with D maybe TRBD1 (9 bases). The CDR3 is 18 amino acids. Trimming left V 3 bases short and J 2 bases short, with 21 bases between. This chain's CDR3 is CASSFRTGASGLTDTQYF. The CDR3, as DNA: TGTGCCAGCAGTTTTCGGACAGGGGCTAGCGGGCTCACAGATACGCAGTATTTT.

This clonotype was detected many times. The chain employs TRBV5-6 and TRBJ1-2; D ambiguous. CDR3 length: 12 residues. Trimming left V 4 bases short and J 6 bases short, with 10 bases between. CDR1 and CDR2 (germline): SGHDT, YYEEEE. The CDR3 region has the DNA TGTGCCAGCAGCACAGCCCTAGATGGCTACACCTTC. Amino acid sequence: CASSTALDGYTF. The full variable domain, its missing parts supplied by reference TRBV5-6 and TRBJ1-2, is DAGVTQSPTHLIKTRGQQVTLRCSPKSGHDTVSWYQQALGQGPQFIFQYYEEEERQRGNFPDRFSGHQFPNYSSELNVNALLLGDSALYLCASSTALDGYTFGSGTRLTVV.

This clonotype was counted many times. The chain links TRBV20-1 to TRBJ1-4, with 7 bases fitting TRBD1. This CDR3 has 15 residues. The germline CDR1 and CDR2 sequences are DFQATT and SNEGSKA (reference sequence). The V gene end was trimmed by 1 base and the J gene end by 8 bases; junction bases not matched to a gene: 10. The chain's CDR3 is CSARVPGGQVEKLFF. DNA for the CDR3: TGCAGTGCTAGAGTCCCAGGGGGGCAGGTCGAAAAACTGTTTTTT.

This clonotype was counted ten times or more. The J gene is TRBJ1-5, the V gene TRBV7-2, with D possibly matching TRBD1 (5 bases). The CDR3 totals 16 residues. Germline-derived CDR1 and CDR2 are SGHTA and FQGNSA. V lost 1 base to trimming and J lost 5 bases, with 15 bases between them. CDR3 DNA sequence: TGTGCCAGCAGCTTAGGAGACGCGGGGGGGTATCAGCCCCAGCATTTT. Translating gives CASSLGDAGGYQPQHF.

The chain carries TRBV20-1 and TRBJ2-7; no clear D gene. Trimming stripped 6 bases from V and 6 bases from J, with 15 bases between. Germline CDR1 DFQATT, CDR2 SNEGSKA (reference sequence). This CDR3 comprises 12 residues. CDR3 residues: CSARLIIAEQYF. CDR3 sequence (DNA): TGCAGTGCCCGATTAATTATAGCCGAGCAGTACTTC.

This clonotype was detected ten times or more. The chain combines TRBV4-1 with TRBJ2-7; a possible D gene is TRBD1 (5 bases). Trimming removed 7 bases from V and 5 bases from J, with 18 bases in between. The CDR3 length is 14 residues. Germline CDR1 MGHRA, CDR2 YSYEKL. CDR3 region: CASKTRVTANEQYF. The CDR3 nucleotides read TGCGCCAGCAAGACCAGGGTTACTGCCAACGAGCAGTACTTC.

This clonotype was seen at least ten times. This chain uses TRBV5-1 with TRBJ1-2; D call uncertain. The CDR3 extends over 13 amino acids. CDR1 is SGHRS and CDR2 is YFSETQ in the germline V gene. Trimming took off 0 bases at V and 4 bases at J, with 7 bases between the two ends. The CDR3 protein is CASSLDRAYGYTF. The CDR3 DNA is TGCGCCAGCAGCTTGGACAGAGCCTATGGCTACACCTTC.

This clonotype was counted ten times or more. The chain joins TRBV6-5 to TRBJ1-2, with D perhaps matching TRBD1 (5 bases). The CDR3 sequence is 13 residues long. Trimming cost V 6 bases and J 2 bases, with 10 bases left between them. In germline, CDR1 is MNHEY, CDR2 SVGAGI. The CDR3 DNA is TGTGCCAGCAGACGCACAGGAAACTATGGCTACACCTTC. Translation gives CASRRTGNYGYTF.

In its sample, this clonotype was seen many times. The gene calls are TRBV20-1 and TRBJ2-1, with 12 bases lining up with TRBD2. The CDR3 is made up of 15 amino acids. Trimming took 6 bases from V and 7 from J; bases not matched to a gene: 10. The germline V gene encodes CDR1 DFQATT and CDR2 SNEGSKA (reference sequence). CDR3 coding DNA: TGCAGTGCCCCAGCCCGGACTAGCGGGGTGAATGAGCAGTTCTTC. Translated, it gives CSAPARTSGVNEQFF.

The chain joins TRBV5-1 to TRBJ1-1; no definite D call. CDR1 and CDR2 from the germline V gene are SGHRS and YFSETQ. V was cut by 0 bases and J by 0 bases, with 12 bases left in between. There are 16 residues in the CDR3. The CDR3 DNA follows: TGCGCCAGCAGCTTGGGGTGGACGGCGATGAACACTGAAGCTTTCTTT. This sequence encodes CASSLGWTAMNTEAFF.

The chain's CDR3 is CASSSGIREGAFF. DNA of the CDR3: TGCGCCAGCAGCTCCGGGATCAGGGAGGGAGCTTTCTTT. The rearrangement links TRBV5-1 to TRBJ1-1, with D possibly matching TRBD1 (5 bases). This CDR3 comprises 13 residues. Germline V gene data show CDR1 as SGHRS and CDR2 as YFSETQ. V was pared by 3 bases and J by 10 bases, with 16 bases between. The full variable domain, in which reference TRBV5-1 and TRBJ1-1 provide the parts outside the CDR3, is KAGVTQTPRYLIKTRGQQVTLSCSPISGHRSVSWYQQTPGQGLQFLFEYFSETQRNKGNFPGRFSGRQFSNSRSEMNVSTLELGDSALYLCASSSGIREGAFFGQGTRLTVV.

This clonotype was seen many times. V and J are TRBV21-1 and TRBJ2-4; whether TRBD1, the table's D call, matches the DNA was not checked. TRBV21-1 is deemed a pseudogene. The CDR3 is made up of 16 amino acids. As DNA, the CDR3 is TGTGCCAGCAGCAAGCATTCCCGGGACCACCAAAACATTCAGTACTTC. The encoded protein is CASSKHSRDHQNIQYF.